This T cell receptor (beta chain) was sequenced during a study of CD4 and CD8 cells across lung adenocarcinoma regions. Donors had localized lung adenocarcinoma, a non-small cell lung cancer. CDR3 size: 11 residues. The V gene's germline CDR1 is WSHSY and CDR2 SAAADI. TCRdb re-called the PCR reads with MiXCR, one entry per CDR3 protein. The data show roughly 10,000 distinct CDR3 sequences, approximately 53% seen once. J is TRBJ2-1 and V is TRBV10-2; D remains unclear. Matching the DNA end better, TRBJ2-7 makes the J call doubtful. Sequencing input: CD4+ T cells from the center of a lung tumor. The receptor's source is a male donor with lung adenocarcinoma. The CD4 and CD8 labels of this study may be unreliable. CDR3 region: CASSEWGEQYF. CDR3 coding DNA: TGCGCCAGCAGTGAGTGGGGCGAGCAGTACTTC.